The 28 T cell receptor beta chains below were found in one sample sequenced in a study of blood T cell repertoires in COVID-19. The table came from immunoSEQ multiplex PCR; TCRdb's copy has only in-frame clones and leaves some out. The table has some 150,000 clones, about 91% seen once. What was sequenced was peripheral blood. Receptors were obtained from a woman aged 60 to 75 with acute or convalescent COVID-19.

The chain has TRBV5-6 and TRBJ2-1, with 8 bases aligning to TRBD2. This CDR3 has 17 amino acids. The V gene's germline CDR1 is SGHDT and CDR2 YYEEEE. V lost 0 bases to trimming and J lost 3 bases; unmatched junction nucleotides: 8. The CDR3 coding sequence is TGTGCCAGCAGCTTGGAACCCTCCCGGGGGGGCTACAATGAGCAGTTCTTC. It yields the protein CASSLEPSRGGYNEQFF.

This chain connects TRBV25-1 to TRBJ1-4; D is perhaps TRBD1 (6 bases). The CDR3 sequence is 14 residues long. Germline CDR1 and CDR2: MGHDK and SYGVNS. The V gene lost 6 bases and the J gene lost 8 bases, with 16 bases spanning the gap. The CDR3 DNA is TGTGCCAGCAGGGACGCACAGGGTTGGGAAAAACTGTTTTTT. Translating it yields CASRDAQGWEKLFF.

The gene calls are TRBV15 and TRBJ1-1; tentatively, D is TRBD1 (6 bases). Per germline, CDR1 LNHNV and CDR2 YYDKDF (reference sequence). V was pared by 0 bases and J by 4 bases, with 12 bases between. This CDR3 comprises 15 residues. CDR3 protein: CATSRDRGAATEAFF. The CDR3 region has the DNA TGTGCCACCAGCAGAGATCGGGGGGCTGCCACTGAAGCTTTCTTT.

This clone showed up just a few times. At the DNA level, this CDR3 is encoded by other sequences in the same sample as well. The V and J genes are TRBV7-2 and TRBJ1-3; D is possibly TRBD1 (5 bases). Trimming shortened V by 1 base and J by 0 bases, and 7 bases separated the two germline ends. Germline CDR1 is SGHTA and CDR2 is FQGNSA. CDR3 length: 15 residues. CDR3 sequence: CASSLVGGSGNTIYF. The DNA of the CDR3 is TGTGCCAGCAGCTTAGTCGGGGGCTCTGGAAACACCATATATTTT. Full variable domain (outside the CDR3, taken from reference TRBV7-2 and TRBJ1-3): GAGVSQSPSNKVTEKGKDVELRCDPISGHTALYWYRQSLGQGLEFLIYFQGNSAPDKSGLPSDRFSAERTGGSVSTLTIQRTQQEDSAVYLCASSLVGGSGNTIYFGEGSWLTVV.

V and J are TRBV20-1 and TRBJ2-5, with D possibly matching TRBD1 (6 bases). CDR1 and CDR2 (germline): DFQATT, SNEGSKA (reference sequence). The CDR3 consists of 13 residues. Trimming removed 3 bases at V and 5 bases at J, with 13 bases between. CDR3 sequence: CSASPGQGETQYF. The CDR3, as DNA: TGCAGTGCTAGTCCGGGCCAGGGGGAGACCCAGTACTTC.

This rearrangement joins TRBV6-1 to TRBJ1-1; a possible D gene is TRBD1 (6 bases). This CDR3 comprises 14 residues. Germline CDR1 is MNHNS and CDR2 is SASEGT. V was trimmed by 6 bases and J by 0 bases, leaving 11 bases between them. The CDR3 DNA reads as TGTGCCAGCAGCAATGGACAGCTGAACACTGAAGCTTTCTTT. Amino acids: CASSNGQLNTEAFF.

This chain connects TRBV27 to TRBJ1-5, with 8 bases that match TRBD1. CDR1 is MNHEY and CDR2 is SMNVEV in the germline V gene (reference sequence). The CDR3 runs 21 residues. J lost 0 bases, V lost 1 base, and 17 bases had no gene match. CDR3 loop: CASSLFGKLRTGLNSNQPQHF. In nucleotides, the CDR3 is TGTGCCAGCAGTTTATTCGGGAAGCTTCGGACAGGGCTTAATAGCAATCAGCCCCAGCATTTT.

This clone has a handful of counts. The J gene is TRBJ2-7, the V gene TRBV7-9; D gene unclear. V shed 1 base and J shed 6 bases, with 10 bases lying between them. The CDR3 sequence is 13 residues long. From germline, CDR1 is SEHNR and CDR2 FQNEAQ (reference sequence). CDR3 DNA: TGTGCCAGCAGCTTAGATGTGGCCTCCGAGCAGTACTTC. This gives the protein CASSLDVASEQYF. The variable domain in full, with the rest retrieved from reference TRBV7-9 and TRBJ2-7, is DTGVSQNPRHKITKRGQNVTFRCDPISEHNRLYWYRQTLGQGPEFLTYFQNEAQLEKSRLLSDRFSAERPKGSFSTLEIQRTEQGDSAMYLCASSLDVASEQYFGPGTRLTVT.

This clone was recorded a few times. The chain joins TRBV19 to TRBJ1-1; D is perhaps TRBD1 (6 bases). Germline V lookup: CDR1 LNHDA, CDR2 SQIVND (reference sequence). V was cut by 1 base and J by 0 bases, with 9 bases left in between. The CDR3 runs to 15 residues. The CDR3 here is CASSIGTAMNTEAFF. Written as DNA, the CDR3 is TGTGCCAGTAGTATAGGGACAGCTATGAACACTGAAGCTTTCTTT.

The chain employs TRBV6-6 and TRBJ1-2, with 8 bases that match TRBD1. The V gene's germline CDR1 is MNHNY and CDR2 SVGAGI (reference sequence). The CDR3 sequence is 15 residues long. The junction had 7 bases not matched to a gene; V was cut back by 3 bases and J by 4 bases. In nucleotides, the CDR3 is TGTGCCAGCAGTTATTCCGGACAGGGAGGCTATGGCTACACCTTC. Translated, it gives CASSYSGQGGYGYTF.

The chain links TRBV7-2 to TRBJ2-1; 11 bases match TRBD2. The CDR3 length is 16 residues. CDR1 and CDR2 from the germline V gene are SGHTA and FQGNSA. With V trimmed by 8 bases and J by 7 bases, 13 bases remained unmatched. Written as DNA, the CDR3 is TGTGCCAGCCGACAGGGACTAGCGGATTTCCGGAATGAGCAGTTCTTC. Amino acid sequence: CASRQGLADFRNEQFF.

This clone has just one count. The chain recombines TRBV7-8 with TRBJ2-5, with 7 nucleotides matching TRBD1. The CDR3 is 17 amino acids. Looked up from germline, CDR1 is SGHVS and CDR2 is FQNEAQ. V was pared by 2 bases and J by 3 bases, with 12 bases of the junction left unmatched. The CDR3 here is CASSLRGGWLPKETQYF. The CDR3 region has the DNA TGTGCCAGCAGCTTACGAGGGGGCTGGCTGCCAAAAGAGACCCAGTACTTC.

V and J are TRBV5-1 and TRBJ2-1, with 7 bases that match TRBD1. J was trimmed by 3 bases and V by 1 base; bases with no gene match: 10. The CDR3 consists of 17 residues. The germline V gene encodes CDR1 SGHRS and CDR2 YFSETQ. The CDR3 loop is CASSLTPTTGSYNEQFF. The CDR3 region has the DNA TGCGCCAGCAGCTTGACCCCCACGACAGGGAGCTACAATGAGCAGTTCTTC. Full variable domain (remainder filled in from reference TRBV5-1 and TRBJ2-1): KAGVTQTPRYLIKTRGQQVTLSCSPISGHRSVSWYQQTPGQGLQFLFEYFSETQRNKGNFPGRFSGRQFSNSRSEMNVSTLELGDSALYLCASSLTPTTGSYNEQFFGPGTRLTVL.

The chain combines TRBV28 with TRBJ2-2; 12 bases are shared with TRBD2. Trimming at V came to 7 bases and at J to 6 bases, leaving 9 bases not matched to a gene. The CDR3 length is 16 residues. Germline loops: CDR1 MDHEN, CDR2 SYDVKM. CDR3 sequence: CASTPLAGGLSGELFF. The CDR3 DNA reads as TGTGCCAGCACCCCCCTAGCGGGGGGGCTTTCCGGGGAGCTGTTTTTT.

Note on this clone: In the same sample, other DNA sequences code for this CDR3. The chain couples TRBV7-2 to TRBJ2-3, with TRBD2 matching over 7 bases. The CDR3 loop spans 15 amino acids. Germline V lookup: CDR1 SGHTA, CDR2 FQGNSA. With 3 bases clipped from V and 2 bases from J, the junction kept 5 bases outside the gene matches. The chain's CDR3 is CASSFSGGYTDTQYF. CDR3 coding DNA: TGTGCCAGCAGCTTCTCGGGGGGATACACAGATACGCAGTATTTT.

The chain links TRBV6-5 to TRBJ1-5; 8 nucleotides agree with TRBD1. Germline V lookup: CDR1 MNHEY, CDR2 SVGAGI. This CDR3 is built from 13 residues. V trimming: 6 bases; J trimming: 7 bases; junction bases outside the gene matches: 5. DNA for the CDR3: TGTGCCAGCAGGGACAGGGACAGCCAGCCCCAGCATTTT. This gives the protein CASRDRDSQPQHF.

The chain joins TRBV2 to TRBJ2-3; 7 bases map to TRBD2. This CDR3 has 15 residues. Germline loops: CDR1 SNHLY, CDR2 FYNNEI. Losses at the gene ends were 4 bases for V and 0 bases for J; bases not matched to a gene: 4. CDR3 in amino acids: CASSVLASSTDTQYF. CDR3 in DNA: TGTGCCAGCAGTGTACTAGCGTCTAGCACAGATACGCAGTATTTT.

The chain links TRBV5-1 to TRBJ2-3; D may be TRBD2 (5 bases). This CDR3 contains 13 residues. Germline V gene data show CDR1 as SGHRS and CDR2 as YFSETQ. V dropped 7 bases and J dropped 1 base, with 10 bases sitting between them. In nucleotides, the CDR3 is TGCGCCAGCGCCGACTATGGCACAGATACGCAGTATTTT. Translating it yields CASADYGTDTQYF.

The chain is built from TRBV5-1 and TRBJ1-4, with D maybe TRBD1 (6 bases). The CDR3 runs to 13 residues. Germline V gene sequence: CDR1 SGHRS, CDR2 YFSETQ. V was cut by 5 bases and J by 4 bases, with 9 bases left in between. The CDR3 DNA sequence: TGCGCCAGCAGTGAGGGGGTTAATGAAAAACTGTTTTTT. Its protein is CASSEGVNEKLFF.

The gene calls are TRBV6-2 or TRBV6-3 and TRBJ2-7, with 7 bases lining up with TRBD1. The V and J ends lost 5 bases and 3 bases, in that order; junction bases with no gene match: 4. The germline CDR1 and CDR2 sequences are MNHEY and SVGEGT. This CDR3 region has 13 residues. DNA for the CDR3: TGTGCCAGCAGTAACCGACAGGGCTACGAGCAGTACTTC. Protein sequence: CASSNRQGYEQYF.

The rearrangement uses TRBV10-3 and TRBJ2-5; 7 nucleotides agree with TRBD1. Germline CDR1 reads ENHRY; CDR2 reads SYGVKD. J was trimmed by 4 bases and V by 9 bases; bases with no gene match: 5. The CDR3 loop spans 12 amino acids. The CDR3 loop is CAISGTAETQYF. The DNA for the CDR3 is TGTGCCATATCCGGGACAGCAGAGACCCAGTACTTC.

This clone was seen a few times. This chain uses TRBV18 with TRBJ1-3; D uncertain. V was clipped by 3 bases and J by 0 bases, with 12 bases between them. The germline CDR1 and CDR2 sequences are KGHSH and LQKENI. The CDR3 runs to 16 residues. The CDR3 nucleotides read TGTGCCAGCTCACCTTCCGGCGGAGCCTCTGGAAACACCATATATTTT. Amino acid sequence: CASSPSGGASGNTIYF.

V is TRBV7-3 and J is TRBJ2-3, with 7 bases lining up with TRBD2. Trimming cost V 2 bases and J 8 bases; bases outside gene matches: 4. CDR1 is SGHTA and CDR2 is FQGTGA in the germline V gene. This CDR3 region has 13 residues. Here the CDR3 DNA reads TGTGCCAGCAGCTTAGGCGGGGGAGGTACGCAGTATTTT. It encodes CASSLGGGGTQYF.

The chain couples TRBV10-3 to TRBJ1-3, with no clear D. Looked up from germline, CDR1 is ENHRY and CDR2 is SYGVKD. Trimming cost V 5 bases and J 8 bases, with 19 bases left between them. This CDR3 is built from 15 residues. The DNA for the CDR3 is TGTGCCATCAGTTCTGGACGGCTACCCGGGGACACCATATATTTT. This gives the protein CAISSGRLPGDTIYF.

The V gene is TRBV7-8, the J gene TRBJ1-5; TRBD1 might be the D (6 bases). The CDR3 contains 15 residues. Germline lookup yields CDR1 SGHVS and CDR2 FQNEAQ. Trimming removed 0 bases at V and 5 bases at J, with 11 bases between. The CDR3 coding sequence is TGTGCCAGCAGCTTAGCTCACAGGGTGGATCAGCCCCAGCATTTT. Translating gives CASSLAHRVDQPQHF. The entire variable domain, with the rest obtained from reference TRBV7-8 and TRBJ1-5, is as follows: GAGVSQSPRYKVAKRGQDVALRCDPISGHVSLFWYQQALGQGPEFLTYFQNEAQLDKSGLPSDRFFAERPEGSVSTLKIQRTQQEDSAVYLCASSLAHRVDQPQHFGDGTRLSIL.

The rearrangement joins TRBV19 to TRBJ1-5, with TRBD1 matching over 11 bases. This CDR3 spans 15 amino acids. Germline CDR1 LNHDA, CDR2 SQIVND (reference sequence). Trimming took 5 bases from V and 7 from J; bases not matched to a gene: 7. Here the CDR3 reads CASSAGQGVTQPQHF. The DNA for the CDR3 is TGTGCCAGTAGTGCGGGACAGGGGGTTACCCAGCCCCAGCATTTT.

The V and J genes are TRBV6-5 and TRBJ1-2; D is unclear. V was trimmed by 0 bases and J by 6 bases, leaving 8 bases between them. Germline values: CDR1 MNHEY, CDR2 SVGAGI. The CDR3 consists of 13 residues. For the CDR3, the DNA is TGTGCCAGCAGTTACTCTTCGGGTAATGGCTACACCTTC. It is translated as CASSYSSGNGYTF.

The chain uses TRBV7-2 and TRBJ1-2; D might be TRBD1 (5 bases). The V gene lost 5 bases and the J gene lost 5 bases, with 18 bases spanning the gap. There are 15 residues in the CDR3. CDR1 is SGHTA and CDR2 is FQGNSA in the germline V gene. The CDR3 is CASSPQGGMSYGYTF. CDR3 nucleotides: TGTGCCAGCAGCCCTCAGGGCGGGATGAGTTATGGCTACACCTTC.